These 24 T cell receptor beta chains were sequenced from one sample in a study of T-cell reconstitution after alpha-beta-depleted transplantation in children. Construction of the TCRbeta library involved unique molecular identifiers. MiXCR was run by TCRdb on the PCR reads, yielding one entry per CDR3 protein. The sample records over 90,000 distinct CDR3 sequences, 7% to 8% being singletons. Sequencing used PBMCs, obtained before TCRalphabeta/CD19-depleted stem cell transplant. The receptors here all came from a boy aged 2-9 years with acute lymphoblastic leukemia, due to receive a stem cell transplant.

This clonotype appeared many times. The chain is built from TRBV6-1 and TRBJ1-1, with D unresolved. Per the germline V gene, CDR1 is MNHNS and CDR2 is SASEGT. Trimming shortened V by 2 bases and J by 1 base, and 14 bases separated the two germline ends. CDR3 length equals 16 residues. The CDR3 sequence: CASSESVTRPNTEAFF. The CDR3 region has the DNA TGTGCCAGCAGTGAATCAGTGACCAGACCGAACACTGAAGCTTTCTTT.

This chain uses TRBV7-2 with TRBJ1-1, with D uncertain. The CDR3 covers 15 residues. V was clipped by 1 base and J by 2 bases, with 11 bases between them. Germline loops: CDR1 SGHTA, CDR2 FQGNSA. CDR3 residues: CASSLEHYPNTEAFF. DNA for the CDR3: TGTGCCAGCAGCTTAGAACATTACCCCAACACTGAAGCTTTCTTT.

This chain uses TRBV4-1 with TRBJ2-3; D is perhaps TRBD1 or TRBD2 (5 bases each). CDR1 and CDR2 (germline): MGHRA, YSYEKL. The germline V and J ends were trimmed by 3 bases and 2 bases, with 15 bases remaining between them. The CDR3 extends over 16 amino acids. CDR3 in amino acids: CASSQMRDLDTDTQYF. Written as DNA, the CDR3 is TGCGCCAGCAGCCAGATGAGGGACCTAGACACAGATACGCAGTATTTT.

There are a few counts of this clonotype. This chain joins TRBV4-1 and TRBJ2-5; D gene uncertain. Between the trimmed V and J ends, which lost 1 base and 0 bases, there was a span of 6 bases. The CDR3 is made up of 14 amino acids. Per the germline V gene, CDR1 is MGHRA and CDR2 is YSYEKL. The CDR3 sequence: CASSQVPNQETQYF. For the CDR3, the DNA is TGCGCCAGCAGCCAAGTACCGAACCAAGAGACCCAGTACTTC.

J is TRBJ2-7 and V is TRBV13; D possibly corresponds to TRBD2 (6 bases). The V end was cut by 5 bases, the J end by 3 bases, with 14 bases between. Germline values: CDR1 PRHDT, CDR2 FYEKMQ (reference sequence). This CDR3 has 14 amino acids. CDR3 protein: CASSPTAEGYEQYF. CDR3 sequence (DNA): TGTGCCAGCAGCCCGACAGCGGAGGGCTACGAGCAGTACTTC.

This clonotype was seen only a few times. The chain recombines TRBV7-9 with TRBJ2-3; TRBD2 matches 10 bases. V lost 1 base, J lost 0 bases, and 4 bases stayed unmatched. There are 17 residues in the CDR3. Germline loops: CDR1 SEHNR, CDR2 FQNEAQ (reference sequence). The CDR3 reads CASSLGTSGTSTDTQYF. CDR3 DNA sequence: TGTGCCAGCAGCTTAGGGACTAGCGGAACTAGCACAGATACGCAGTATTTT.

This clonotype was observed a few times. The chain carries TRBV5-1 and TRBJ2-7; TRBD1 matches at 8 bases. The germline V gene has CDR1 SGHRS and CDR2 YFSETQ. Trimming cost V 0 bases and J 1 base; bases outside gene matches: 3. This CDR3 region has 15 residues. The CDR3 sequence is CASSLDRGNSYEQYF. The CDR3 coding sequence is TGCGCCAGCAGCTTGGACAGGGGGAATTCCTACGAGCAGTACTTC.

This clonotype was detected a few times. The chain combines TRBV19 with TRBJ1-2, with D maybe TRBD1 (6 bases). Per germline, CDR1 LNHDA and CDR2 SQIVND (reference sequence). The CDR3 loop spans 13 amino acids. Trimming pared 5 bases from V and 4 bases from J, leaving 11 bases between. The chain's CDR3 is CASSRTEGYGYTF. The CDR3 DNA sequence: TGTGCCAGTAGTCGGACAGAAGGCTATGGCTACACCTTC.

There are a few counts of this clonotype. The rearrangement joins TRBV6-5 to TRBJ1-3; D call uncertain. This CDR3 has 15 amino acids. The V gene lost 0 bases and the J gene lost 4 bases, with 10 bases spanning the gap. Germline V CDR1 and CDR2: MNHEY, SVGAGI. Written as DNA, the CDR3 is TGTGCCAGCAGTTACTCGAAATTGGAAGGAAACACCATATATTTT. Encoded protein: CASSYSKLEGNTIYF.

This clonotype was observed a handful of times. The V gene is TRBV14, the J gene TRBJ2-7; perhaps D is TRBD1 or TRBD2 (7 bases each). The germline CDR1 and CDR2 sequences are SGHDN and FVKESK. CDR3 length: 15 residues. Between the trimmed V and J ends, which lost 4 bases and 5 bases, there was a span of 18 bases. CDR3 nucleotide sequence: TGTGCCAGCAGCCCGGACAGGCACGGACTAGACGAGCAGTACTTC. Its translation: CASSPDRHGLDEQYF. Variable domain in full (rest from reference TRBV14 and TRBJ2-7): EAGVTQFPSHSVIEKGQTVTLRCDPISGHDNLYWYRRVMGKEIKFLLHFVKESKQDESGMPNNRFLAERTGGTYSTLKVQPAELEDSGVYFCASSPDRHGLDEQYFGPGTRLTVT.

The chain is built from TRBV7-2 and TRBJ2-5, with 11 positions matching TRBD2. Germline CDR1 reads SGHTA; CDR2 reads FQGNSA. V gave up 7 bases and J gave up 2 bases; unmatched junction bases: 3. The CDR3 length is 14 residues. CDR3 bases: TGTGCCAGCAAGTTAGCGGGGGGGCAAGAGACCCAGTACTTC. Translating it yields CASKLAGGQETQYF.

The chain joins TRBV7-9 to TRBJ1-1; 8 bases fit TRBD1. The length of the CDR3 is 15 residues. With V trimmed by 4 bases and J by 6 bases, 10 bases remained unmatched. The germline CDR1 and CDR2 sequences are SEHNR and FQNEAQ (reference sequence). The CDR3 loop reads CASSSPGQGAPEAFF. The CDR3 DNA sequence: TGTGCCAGCAGCTCTCCTGGCCAGGGGGCCCCTGAAGCTTTCTTT.

This clonotype has at least ten counts. This chain connects TRBV12-3 or TRBV12-4 to TRBJ1-3; D is undetermined. V dropped 2 bases and J dropped 0 bases, with 5 bases sitting between them. CDR3 length: 14 residues. The CDR3 loop reads CASSLSFSGNTIYF. The CDR3 DNA reads as TGTGCCAGCAGTTTAAGCTTCTCTGGAAACACCATATATTTT.

J is TRBJ2-2 and V is TRBV10-2; D tentatively fits TRBD1 or TRBD2 (6 bases each). The CDR3 totals 17 residues. The germline CDR1 and CDR2 sequences are WSHSY and SAAADI. The V end lost 2 bases, the J end lost 7 bases, and 20 bases lay between the germline ends. The CDR3 loop reads CASSEEVSGGLGGELFF. The CDR3 coding sequence is TGCGCCAGCAGTGAGGAGGTGTCCGGGGGCCTGGGCGGGGAGCTGTTTTTT.

At least ten counts were recorded for this clonotype. The rearrangement links TRBV3-1 to TRBJ2-7; D ambiguous. The CDR3 has 14 residues. With 1 base removed from V and 3 bases from J, the gap between germline ends came to 10 bases. Germline loops: CDR1 LGHDT, CDR2 YNNKEL (reference sequence). CDR3 sequence reads: CASSQGSRHYEQYF. The DNA of the CDR3 is TGTGCCAGCAGCCAAGGAAGTCGTCACTACGAGCAGTACTTC.

This clonotype came up many times. The gene calls are TRBV6-1 and TRBJ2-1; the match to TRBD2 covers 8 bases. This CDR3 spans 14 amino acids. Per germline, CDR1 MNHNS and CDR2 SASEGT. V lost 6 bases, J lost 6 bases, and 7 bases stayed unmatched. The CDR3 DNA sequence: TGTGCCAGCAGGCCGCCGGGAGGGGTCAATGAGCAGTTCTTC. This sequence encodes CASRPPGGVNEQFF.

The chain couples TRBV2 to TRBJ2-7, with a weak D call TRBD1 (6 bases). V lost 4 bases, J lost 2 bases, and 12 bases lay in between. The germline CDR1 and CDR2 sequences are SNHLY and FYNNEI. The CDR3 covers 14 residues. The CDR3 region has the DNA TGTGCCAGCAGTGCCTACAGGGAAACCTACGAGCAGTACTTC. The encoded protein is CASSAYRETYEQYF.

This clonotype was seen a few times. V is TRBV7-6 and J is TRBJ2-7; D is possibly TRBD1 (5 bases). This CDR3 region has 12 residues. Looked up from germline, CDR1 is SGHVS and CDR2 is FNYEAQ. Trimming took off 5 bases at V and 4 bases at J, with 9 bases between the two ends. The CDR3 coding sequence is TGTGCCAGCAGCCCAACAGGTTACGAGCAGTACTTC. It codes for CASSPTGYEQYF.

This clonotype appeared many times. For the CDR3, the DNA is TGTGCCAGCAGCCAAAGCGAGGGGGAGAAACTGTTTTTT. It is translated as CASSQSEGEKLFF. The rearrangement uses TRBV3-1 and TRBJ1-4; a weak D match, TRBD1 (6 bases). V lost 2 bases and J 11 bases, leaving 12 bases between the germline ends. The CDR3 extends over 13 amino acids. Germline CDR1 is LGHDT and CDR2 is YNNKEL (reference sequence).

This clonotype was seen many times. V usage is TRBV5-1 and J usage is TRBJ2-1; TRBD1 matches at 7 bases. The V gene end was trimmed by 4 bases and the J gene end by 6 bases; junction bases not matched to a gene: 7. This CDR3 comprises 14 residues. CDR1 SGHRS and CDR2 YFSETQ come from the germline V gene. CDR3 amino acids: CASSPTTGSNEQFF. The CDR3 coding sequence is TGCGCCAGCAGCCCGACGACAGGGAGCAATGAGCAGTTCTTC.

This clonotype has only a few counts. This sequence joins TRBV5-1 and TRBJ2-4; D is perhaps TRBD1 or TRBD2 (5 bases each). Germline V gene sequence: CDR1 SGHRS, CDR2 YFSETQ. V was shortened by 0 bases and J by 0 bases, with 10 bases between the two germline ends. The CDR3 covers 16 residues. CDR3 nucleotides: TGCGCCAGCAGCTTGGGGGGGTCCCTAGCCAAAAACATTCAGTACTTC. This gives the protein CASSLGGSLAKNIQYF.

This clonotype was found a few times. The genes are TRBV9 and TRBJ2-5, with 8 positions matching TRBD2. This CDR3 is 14 amino acids long. Germline V gene sequence: CDR1 SGDLS, CDR2 YYNGEE. The J segment lost 5 bases and the V segment lost 0 bases, leaving 3 bases of the junction unmatched. CDR3 in amino acids: CASSVDGGAETQYF. As DNA, the CDR3 is TGTGCCAGCAGCGTAGACGGGGGGGCTGAGACCCAGTACTTC. Drawing the rest from reference TRBV9 and TRBJ2-5, the complete variable domain is DSGVTQTPKHLITATGQRVTLRCSPRSGDLSVYWYQQSLDQGLQFLIQYYNGEERAKGNILERFSAQQFPDLHSELNLSSLELGDSALYFCASSVDGGAETQYFGPGTRLLVL.

This clonotype was recorded at least ten times. The CDR3 is CASSEYMGLAGDTQYF. The DNA for the CDR3 is TGTGCCAGCAGTGAATATATGGGGCTAGCTGGAGATACGCAGTATTTT. This sequence joins TRBV2 and TRBJ2-3; D tentatively fits TRBD1 or TRBD2 (5 bases each). The germline V and J ends were trimmed by 2 bases and 5 bases, with 17 bases remaining between them. This CDR3 contains 16 residues. Germline V gene lookup returns CDR1 SNHLY and CDR2 FYNNEI.

In its sample, this clonotype was seen many times. This chain links TRBV10-2 with TRBJ1-1; a possible D gene is TRBD1 (6 bases). Looked up from germline, CDR1 is WSHSY and CDR2 is SAAADI. V was pared by 10 bases and J by 1 base, with 13 bases between. This CDR3 is 13 amino acids long. The CDR3 is CATEQGQNTEAFF. CDR3 DNA: TGCGCCACCGAACAGGGCCAGAACACTGAAGCTTTCTTT.